This TCR beta chain is drawn from a study of blood T cell repertoires in COVID-19. Study-level background: COVID-19 samples from acute and convalescent phases originated in the United States, Italy and Spain. PBMCs, B-cell-depleted T cells, or T cells were the source of the cDNA or gDNA that made up the material.

This CDR3 has 15 residues. The germline gives CDR1 SGHDN, CDR2 FVKESK. Trimming at V came to 6 bases and at J to 3 bases, leaving 6 bases not matched to a gene. Points on this clone: Distinct nucleotide sequences in the sample also encode this CDR3.

Original analysis: From reference gene primer amplification, estimates of nucleated cell counts were derived. Sequencing was performed with immunoSEQ multiplex PCR; in TCRdb, only in-frame clones are kept and a portion is missing. For V, J and clone size, that table is used; D and trimming come from the DNA. The table includes more than 50,000 clones, around 90% detected once. The chain couples TRBV14 to TRBJ2-1; 9 positions match TRBD2. This clonotype originated in an older man with acute or convalescent COVID-19. The sample consisted of peripheral blood. CDR3 nucleotides: TGTGCCAGCAGTCGGAGCGGGGGGCTCTACAATGAGCAGTTCTTC. Its translation is CASSRSGGLYNEQFF.